Below are 5 T cell receptor beta chains sequenced from a single sample in a study of Tregs in tolerant kidney transplant recipients. Produced via immunoSEQ multiplex PCR; TCRdb's table is partial and in-frame only. This table holds about 23,000 clones. Related graft donors supplied nonmyeloablative bone marrow transplants, and mixed chimerism was transient. Material: CD4+ T cells from blood (PBMCs), obtained 6 months after the transplant. The source of these receptors is a human patient who received a combined kidney and bone marrow transplant. Some T cells may possibly be graft donor cells.

As regards this clone: The CDR3 goes on 3 residues after the read ends, and that part is filled in from the germline J gene. This chain uses TRBV18 with TRBJ1-3; D call uncertain. Germline CDR1 is KGHSH and CDR2 is LQKENI. This CDR3 has 16 residues. V was trimmed by 3 bases and J by 0 bases, leaving 12 bases between them. The DNA read from the CDR3 is TGTGCCAGCTCACCGAACCCCCCGGGCTCTGGAAACACC. It yields the protein CASSPNPPGSGNT. The entire CDR3 is CASSPNPPGSGNTIYF. The full variable domain, with the rest looked up from reference TRBV18 and TRBJ1-3, is NAGVMQNPRHLVRRRGQEARLRCSPMKGHSHVYWYRQLPEEGLKFMVYLQKENIIDESGMPKERFSAEFPKEGPSILRIQQVVRGDSAAYFCASSPNPPGSGNTIYFGEGSWLTVV.

Turning to this clone: The CDR3 goes on 3 residues after the read ends, and that part is filled in from the germline J gene. This sequence joins TRBV7-2 and TRBJ1-1; possible D gene TRBD1, 5 bases. CDR3 length: 14 residues. Looked up from germline, CDR1 is SGHTA and CDR2 is FQGNSA. Trimming took off 1 base at V and 4 bases at J, with 10 bases between the two ends. CDR3 bases read: TGTGCCAGCAGCTTAGGGGGTCAGGGCACTGAA. Translated: CASSLGGQGTE. In full, the CDR3 is CASSLGGQGTEAFF. Full variable domain (rest looked up from reference TRBV7-2 and TRBJ1-1): GAGVSQSPSNKVTEKGKDVELRCDPISGHTALYWYRQSLGQGLEFLIYFQGNSAPDKSGLPSDRFSAERTGGSVSTLTIQRTQQEDSAVYLCASSLGGQGTEAFFGQGTRLTVV.

Regarding this clone: The CDR3 extends 3 residues past the end of the read, so its final part is completed from the germline J gene. V usage is TRBV7-2 and J usage is TRBJ2-7; 9 positions match TRBD2. This CDR3 contains 14 residues. Germline V lookup: CDR1 SGHTA, CDR2 FQGNSA. The trim removed 5 bases at V and 5 bases at J, leaving 7 bases unmatched. The CDR3 sequence is CASSRGGVRNEQYF. CDR3 bases read: TGTGCCAGCAGCCGCGGGGGGGTCAGGAACGAG.

Frequency places this clone as medium-sized. The read ends 3 residues shy of where the CDR3 ends; the end is completed using the germline J gene. This chain links TRBV10-3 with TRBJ2-1; 8 bases line up with TRBD1. The V gene end was trimmed by 2 bases and the J gene end by 8 bases; junction bases not matched to a gene: 5. The germline V gene encodes CDR1 ENHRY and CDR2 SYGVKD. The CDR3 extends over 14 amino acids. CDR3 bases read: TGTGCCATCAGTGAGAGGGGACAGGCGGATGAG. Translation gives CAISERGQADE. The entire CDR3 protein reads CAISERGQADEQFF.

On this clone itself: The read ends 3 residues shy of where the CDR3 ends; the end is completed using the germline J gene. The V and J genes are TRBV19 and TRBJ2-7; 7 nucleotides align to TRBD2. The V and J ends lost 4 bases and 2 bases, in that order; junction bases with no gene match: 11. The germline V gene encodes CDR1 LNHDA and CDR2 SQIVND (reference sequence). The CDR3 consists of 16 residues. Incomplete CDR3 DNA: TGTGCCAGTAGTAACCACTTAGCGGGTCACCCCTACGAG. Its protein product is CASSNHLAGHPYE. The entire CDR3 protein is CASSNHLAGHPYEQYF. Using reference TRBV19 and TRBJ2-7 for the parts outside the CDR3, the full variable domain is DGGITQSPKYLFRKEGQNVTLSCEQNLNHDAMYWYRQDPGQGLRLIYYSQIVNDFQKGDIAEGYSVSREKKESFPLTVTSAQKNPTAFYLCASSNHLAGHPYEQYFGPGTRLTVT.